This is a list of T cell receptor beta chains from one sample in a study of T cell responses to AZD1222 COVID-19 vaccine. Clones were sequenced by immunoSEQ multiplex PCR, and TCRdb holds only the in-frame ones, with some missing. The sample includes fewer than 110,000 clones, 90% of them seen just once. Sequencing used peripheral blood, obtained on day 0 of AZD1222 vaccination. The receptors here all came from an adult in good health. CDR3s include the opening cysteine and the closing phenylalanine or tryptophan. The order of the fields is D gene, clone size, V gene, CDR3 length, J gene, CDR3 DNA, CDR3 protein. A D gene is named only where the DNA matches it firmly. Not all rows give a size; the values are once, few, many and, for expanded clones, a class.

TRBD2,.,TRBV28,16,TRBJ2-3,TGTGCCAGCAGTCCACTTACTAGCGGGGGCACAGATACGCAGTATTTT,CASSPLTSGGTDTQYF
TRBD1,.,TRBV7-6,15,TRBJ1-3,TGTGCCAGCAGCCCCGGGACAGGGCAGGGAAACACCATATATTTT,CASSPGTGQGNTIYF
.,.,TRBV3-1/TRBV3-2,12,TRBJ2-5,TGTGCCAGCGGGGGGGCACAAGAGACCCAGTACTTC,CASGGAQETQYF
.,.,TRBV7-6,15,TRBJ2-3,TGTGCCAGCAGCTTAGTAGGCCAGGGTGCAGATACGCAGTATTTT,CASSLVGQGADTQYF
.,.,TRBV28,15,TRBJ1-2,TGTGCCAGCAGTGAGACTTGGACAGCCAACTATGGCTACACCTTC,CASSETWTANYGYTF
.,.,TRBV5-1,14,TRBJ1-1,TGCGCCAGCAGCTTCAGGGTAGCGGTCACTGAAGCTTTCTTT,CASSFRVAVTEAFF
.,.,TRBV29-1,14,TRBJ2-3,TGCAGCGTTGAAGGGGGACTGCACACAGATACGCAGTATTTT,CSVEGGLHTDTQYF
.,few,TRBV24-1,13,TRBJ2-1,TGTGCCACCAGTGAGTTCAGCTACAATGAGCAGTTCTTC,CATSEFSYNEQFF
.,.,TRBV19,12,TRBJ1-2,TGTGCCAGTAGCGGGGCTTGGAATGGCTACACCTTC,CASSGAWNGYTF
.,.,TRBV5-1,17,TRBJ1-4,TGCGCCAGCAGCCTGGAGCCCTGGGACGGAGAAAATGAAAAACTGTTTTTT,CASSLEPWDGENEKLFF
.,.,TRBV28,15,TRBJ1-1,TGTGCCAGCAGTTTTAGGGGGGAATGGGGGAGTGAAGCTTTCTTT,CASSFRGEWGSEAFF
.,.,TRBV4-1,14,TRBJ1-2,TGCGCCAGCAGCCAAGAACCAGGCTTACATGGCTACACCTTC,CASSQEPGLHGYTF
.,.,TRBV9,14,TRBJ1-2,TGTGCCAGCAGCGTGGGGGAGGGGTTCTATGGCTACACCTTC,CASSVGEGFYGYTF
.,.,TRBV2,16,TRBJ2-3,TGTGCCAGCAGTGAAGCGAGGGGCGGGGCGGGAGATACGCAGTATTTT,CASSEARGGAGDTQYF
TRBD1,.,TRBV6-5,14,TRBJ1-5,TGTGCCAGCAGCCAGGGGGGAGGAAATCAGCCCCAGCATTTT,CASSQGGGNQPQHF
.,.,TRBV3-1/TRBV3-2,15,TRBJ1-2,TGTGCCAGCAGTCGGTTGGGGGTAGCTAACTATGGCTACACCTTC,CASSRLGVANYGYTF
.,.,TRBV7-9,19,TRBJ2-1,TGTGCCAGCAGCGCATCCGGGACCCCCATACCGAGCTCCTACAATGAGCAGTTCTTC,CASSASGTPIPSSYNEQFF
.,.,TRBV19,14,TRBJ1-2,TGTGCCAGTAGTACGCCTCAAAGGGGCTGGGGCTACACCTTC,CASSTPQRGWGYTF
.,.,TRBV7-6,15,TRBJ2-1,TGTGCCAGCAGCTTAGAGGGGGGGATTCCGAATGAGCAGTTCTTC,CASSLEGGIPNEQFF
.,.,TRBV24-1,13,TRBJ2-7,TGTGCCACCCCCAGCGACGGCACCTACGAGCAGTACTTC,CATPSDGTYEQYF
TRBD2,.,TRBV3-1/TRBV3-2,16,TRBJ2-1,TGTGCCAGCAGCCAAGATTTGGCTAGCGGGGTCGATGAGCAGTTCTTC,CASSQDLASGVDEQFF
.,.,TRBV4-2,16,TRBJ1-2,TGTGCCAGCAGCCAAGAAGGCCGGGGGCCTAACTATGGCTACACCTTC,CASSQEGRGPNYGYTF
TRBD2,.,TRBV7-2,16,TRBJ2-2,TGTGCCAGCAGCTTAGAGCCGGGGGGGCTCGGCGGGGAGCTGTTTTTT,CASSLEPGGLGGELFF
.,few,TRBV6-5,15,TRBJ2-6,TGTGCCAGCAGCCCCGACCTTTCTGGGGCCAACGTCCTGACTTTC,CASSPDLSGANVLTF
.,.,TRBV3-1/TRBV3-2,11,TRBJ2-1,TGTGCCAGCAGCCACGACAATGAGCAGTTCTTC,CASSHDNEQFF
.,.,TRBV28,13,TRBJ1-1,TGTGCCAGCAGTTTAAATGGGGGGATAAGGGCTTTCTTT,CASSLNGGIRAFF
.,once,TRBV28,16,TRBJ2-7,TGTGCCAGCAGTTTGCGAGGTCCCCTGGAGGAGTACGAGCAGTACTTC,CASSLRGPLEEYEQYF
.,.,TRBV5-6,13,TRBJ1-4,TGTGCCAGCAGCCCGCGGAGAAGGGAAAAACTGTTTTTT,CASSPRRREKLFF
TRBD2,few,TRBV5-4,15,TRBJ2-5,TGTGCCAGCAGCTTGGGACTAGCGGGGCAAGAGACCCAGTACTTC,CASSLGLAGQETQYF
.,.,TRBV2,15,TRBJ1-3,TGTGCCAGCAGTGAGCGACGGGGTGGCGGAAACACCATATATTTT,CASSERRGGGNTIYF
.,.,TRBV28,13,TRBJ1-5,TGTGCCAGCAGACTCAATAGCAATCAGCCCCAGCATTTT,CASRLNSNQPQHF
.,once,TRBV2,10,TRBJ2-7,TGTGCCAGCAGTGCTGAGGAGCAGTACTTC,CASSAEEQYF
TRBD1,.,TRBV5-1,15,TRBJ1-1,TGCGCCAGCAGCTTGGGGACAGGGGGGAGGACTGAAGCTTTCTTT,CASSLGTGGRTEAFF